This T cell receptor (beta chain) was found in a study of shared clonotypes between healthy human individuals. As concerns this clone: Within the sample, other DNA sequences also encode this same CDR3.

This CDR3 has 13 amino acids. V shed 3 bases and J shed 5 bases, with 9 bases lying between them. CDR1 is SGHRS and CDR2 is YFSETQ in the germline V gene. Sequencing used immunoSEQ multiplex PCR; TCRdb keeps in-frame clones, though not all of them. The data show 2 million to 2.5 million clones, approximately 94% seen once. This clonotype originated in a man aged 18-30 years in good health. Some clones in this sample may be carry-over from other donors' samples. V usage is TRBV5-1 and J usage is TRBJ1-5; D call uncertain. The sequenced material came from naive CD4+ T cells from PBMCs. Subset given: CD45RA+ positively selected. The chain's CDR3 is CASSSEPYQPQHF. The CDR3 DNA follows: TGCGCCAGCAGCTCTGAACCCTATCAGCCCCAGCATTTT.